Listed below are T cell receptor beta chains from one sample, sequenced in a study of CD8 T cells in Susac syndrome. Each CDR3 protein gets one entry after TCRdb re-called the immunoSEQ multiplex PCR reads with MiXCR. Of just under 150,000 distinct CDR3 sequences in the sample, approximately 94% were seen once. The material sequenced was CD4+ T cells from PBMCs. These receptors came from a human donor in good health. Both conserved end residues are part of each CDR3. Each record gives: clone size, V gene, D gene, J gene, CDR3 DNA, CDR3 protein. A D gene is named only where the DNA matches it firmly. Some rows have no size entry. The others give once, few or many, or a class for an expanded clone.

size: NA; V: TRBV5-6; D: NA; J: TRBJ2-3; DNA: TGTGCCAGCAGCTTCGACCGTCGAGGGATAGATACGCAGTATTTT; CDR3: CASSFDRRGIDTQYF
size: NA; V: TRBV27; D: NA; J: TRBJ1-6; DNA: TGTGCCAGCAGGGATTCACCCCTCCACTTT; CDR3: CASRDSPLHF
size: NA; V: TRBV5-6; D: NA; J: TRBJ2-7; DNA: TGTGCCAGCAGCTTGGTAGGCAGGAACGAGCAGTACTTC; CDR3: CASSLVGRNEQYF
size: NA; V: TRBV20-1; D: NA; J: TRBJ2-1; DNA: TGCAGTGCTAGAGTCGGTCCAAGCTCCTACAATGAGCAGTTCTTC; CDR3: CSARVGPSSYNEQFF
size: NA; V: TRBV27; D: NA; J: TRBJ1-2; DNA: TGTGCCAGCAGTTCAACAGCTAACTATGGCTACACCTTC; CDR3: CASSSTANYGYTF
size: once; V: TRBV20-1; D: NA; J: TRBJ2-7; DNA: TGCAGTGCCTGGGTCGGGGCCGAGCAGTACTTC; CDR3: CSAWVGAEQYF
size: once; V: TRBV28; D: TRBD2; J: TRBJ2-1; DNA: TGTGCCAGCAGTATAGGGACTAGCGGGAGGGCCGGTGAGCAGTTCTTC; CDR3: CASSIGTSGRAGEQFF
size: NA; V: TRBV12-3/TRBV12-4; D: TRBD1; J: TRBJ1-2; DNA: TGTGCCAGCAGTTTGGGGACAGGGGATACCTATGGCTACACCTTC; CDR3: CASSLGTGDTYGYTF
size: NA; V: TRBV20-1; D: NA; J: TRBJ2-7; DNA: TGCAGTGCTAGACCCCGGGCGGCTCCAAGCTCCTACGAGCAGTACTTC; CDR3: CSARPRAAPSSYEQYF
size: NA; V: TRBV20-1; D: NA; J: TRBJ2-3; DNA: TGCAGTGCTACCTTGGAAGATACGCAGTATTTT; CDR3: CSATLEDTQYF
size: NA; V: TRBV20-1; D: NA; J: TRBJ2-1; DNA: TGCAGTGCTAGAGATCCCAGGGGAGACAATGAGCAGTTCTTC; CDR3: CSARDPRGDNEQFF
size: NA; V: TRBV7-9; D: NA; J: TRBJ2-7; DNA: TGTGCCAGCAGCTCCTCGGCAGCCTACGAGCAGTACTTC; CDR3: CASSSSAAYEQYF
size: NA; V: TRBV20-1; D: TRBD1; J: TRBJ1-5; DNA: TGCAGTGCTAGAGATGCGGACAGGGGGCCACAGCCCCAGCATTTT; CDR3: CSARDADRGPQPQHF
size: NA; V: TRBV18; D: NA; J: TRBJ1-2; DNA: TGTGCCAGCTCCCAACAGGGTGGGAATGGCTACACCTTC; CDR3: CASSQQGGNGYTF
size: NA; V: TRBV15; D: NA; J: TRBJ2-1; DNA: TGTGCCACCAGCCCCCGGACCACGTACAATGAGCAGTTCTTC; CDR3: CATSPRTTYNEQFF
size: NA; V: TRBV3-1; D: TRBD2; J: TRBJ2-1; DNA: TGTGCCAGCAGCCAAGTAGCGGGCTCCTACAATGAGCAGTTCTTC; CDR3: CASSQVAGSYNEQFF
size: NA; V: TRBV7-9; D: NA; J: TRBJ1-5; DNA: TGTGCCAGCAGCTTAGGGGAGGCTAGCAATCAGCCCCAGCATTTT; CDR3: CASSLGEASNQPQHF
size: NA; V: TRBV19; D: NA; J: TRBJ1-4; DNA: TGTGCCAGTGGCTCCGGCAGAACTGCAACTAATGAAAAACTGTTTTTT; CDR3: CASGSGRTATNEKLFF
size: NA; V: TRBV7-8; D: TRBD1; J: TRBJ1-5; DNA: TGTGCCAGCAGCCCCTCAGGGACAGTACATCAGCCCCAGCATTTT; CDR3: CASSPSGTVHQPQHF
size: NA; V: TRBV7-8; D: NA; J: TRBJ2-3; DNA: TGTGCCAGCAGCTTAGGCGTCCAGGATACGCAGTATTTT; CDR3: CASSLGVQDTQYF
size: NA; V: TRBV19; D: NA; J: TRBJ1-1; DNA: TGTGCCAGTAGTATAGGGACGGGACTTGAAGCTTTCTTT; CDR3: CASSIGTGLEAFF
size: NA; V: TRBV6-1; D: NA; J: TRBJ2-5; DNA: TGTGCCAGCAAACAGACTCCTCAAGAGACCCAGTACTTC; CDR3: CASKQTPQETQYF
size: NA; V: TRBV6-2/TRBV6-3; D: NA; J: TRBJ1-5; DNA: TGTGCCAGCAGTCCTAGCCGCGTGCCCCAGCATTTT; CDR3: CASSPSRVPQHF
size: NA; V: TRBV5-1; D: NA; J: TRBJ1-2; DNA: TGCGCCAGCAGCTCACAGGGATTCTATGGCTACACCTTC; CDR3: CASSSQGFYGYTF
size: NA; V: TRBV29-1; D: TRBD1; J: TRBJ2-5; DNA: TGCAGCGCCACTAAACCGACAGGGTTAGAGACCCAGTACTTC; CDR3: CSATKPTGLETQYF
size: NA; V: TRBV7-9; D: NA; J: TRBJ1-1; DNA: TGTGCCAGCAGCTGGGGGGAAGGGACTGAAGCTTTCTTT; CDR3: CASSWGEGTEAFF
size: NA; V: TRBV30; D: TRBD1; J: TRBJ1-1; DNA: TGTGCCTGGAGCGCAGGGGGTCTGAACACTGAAGCTTTCTTT; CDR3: CAWSAGGLNTEAFF
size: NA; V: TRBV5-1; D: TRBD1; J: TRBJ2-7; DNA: TGCGCCAGCAGCTTGGGAACAGGACAGGGAATACACGAGCAGTACTTC; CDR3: CASSLGTGQGIHEQYF
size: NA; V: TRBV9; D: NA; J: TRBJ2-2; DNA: TGTGCCAGCAGCGTAGTGGAGGGGCACGGGGAGCTGTTTTTT; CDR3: CASSVVEGHGELFF
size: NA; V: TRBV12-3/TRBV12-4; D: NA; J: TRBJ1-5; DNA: TGTGCCAGCAGCTCAGACAGTCTCGGTCAGCCCCAGCATTTT; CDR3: CASSSDSLGQPQHF
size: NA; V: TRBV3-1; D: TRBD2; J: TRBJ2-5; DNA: TGTGCCAGCAGCCAGGGTGAAAGCGGGATGGAGACCCAGTACTTC; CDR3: CASSQGESGMETQYF
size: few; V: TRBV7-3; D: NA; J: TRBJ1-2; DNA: TGTGCCAGCAGCTTGGGGCGGGCGGATGGCTACACCTTC; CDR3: CASSLGRADGYTF
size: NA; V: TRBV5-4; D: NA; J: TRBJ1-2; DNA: TGTGCCAGCAGCTTGGGTGGACAGCTTTATGGCTACACCTTC; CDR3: CASSLGGQLYGYTF
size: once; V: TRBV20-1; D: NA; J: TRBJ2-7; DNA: TGCAGTGCTCAATTCATTCAAGAGCAGTACTTC; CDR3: CSAQFIQEQYF
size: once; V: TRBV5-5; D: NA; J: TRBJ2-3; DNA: TGTGCCAGCAGCTTGGATCTCTTCACAGATACGCAGTATTTT; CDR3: CASSLDLFTDTQYF
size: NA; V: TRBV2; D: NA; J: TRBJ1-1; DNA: TGTGCCAGCAGTGAACTTCCTAACACTGAAGCTTTCTTT; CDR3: CASSELPNTEAFF
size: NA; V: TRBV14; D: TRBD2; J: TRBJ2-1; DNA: TGTGCCAGCAGCAGACGACTAGCGGGAGCCAATGAGCAGTTCTTC; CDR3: CASSRRLAGANEQFF
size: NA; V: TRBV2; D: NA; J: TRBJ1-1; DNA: TGTGCCACCGCACCCAAGACAGTGAACACTGAAGCTTTCTTT; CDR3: CATAPKTVNTEAFF
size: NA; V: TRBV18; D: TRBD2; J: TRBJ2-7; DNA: TGTGCCAGCTCACTAGCGGGAGTCGGTTACGAGCAGTACTTC; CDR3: CASSLAGVGYEQYF
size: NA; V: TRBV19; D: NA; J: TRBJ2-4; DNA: TGTGCCAGTAGAGCGAGGGCGCCGAGGGACAAAAACATTCAGTACTTC; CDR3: CASRARAPRDKNIQYF
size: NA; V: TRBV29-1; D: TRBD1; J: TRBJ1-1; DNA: TGCAGCGTCCGACAGGGGCTAAACACTGAAGCTTTCTTT; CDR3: CSVRQGLNTEAFF
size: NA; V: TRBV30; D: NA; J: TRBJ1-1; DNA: TGTGCCTCAAGGACCTTGAACACTGAAGCTTTCTTT; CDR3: CASRTLNTEAFF
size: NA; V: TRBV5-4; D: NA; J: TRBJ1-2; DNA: TGTGCCAGCAGCTGGGGTGCCGATGGCTACACCTTC; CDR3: CASSWGADGYTF
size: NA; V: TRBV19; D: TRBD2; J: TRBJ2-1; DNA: TGTGCCAGTAGTAACCTAGCGGGATTTACAAACAATGAGCAGTTCTTC; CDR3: CASSNLAGFTNNEQFF
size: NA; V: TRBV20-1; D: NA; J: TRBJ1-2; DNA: TGCAGTGCTAGTGGGGACTATGGCTACACCTTC; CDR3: CSASGDYGYTF
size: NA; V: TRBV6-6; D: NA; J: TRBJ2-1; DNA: TGTGCCAGCAGAGATAGCGACAATGAGCAGTTCTTC; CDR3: CASRDSDNEQFF
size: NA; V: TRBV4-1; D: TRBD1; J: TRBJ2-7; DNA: TGCGCCAGCAGCCAAGAGGCGGGACAGGCACAAACCTACGAGCAGTACTTC; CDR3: CASSQEAGQAQTYEQYF
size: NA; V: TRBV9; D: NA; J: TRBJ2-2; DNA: TGTGCCAGCAGCGTTACCCAGATTGGTGGGGAGCTGTTTTTT; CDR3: CASSVTQIGGELFF
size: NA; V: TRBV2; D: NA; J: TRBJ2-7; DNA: TGTGCCAGCAATCAATACGAGCAGTACTTC; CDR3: CASNQYEQYF
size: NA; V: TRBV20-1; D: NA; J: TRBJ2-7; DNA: TGCAGTGCTAGAGTGACGGGAGAGCTTTACGAGCAGTACTTC; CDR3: CSARVTGELYEQYF
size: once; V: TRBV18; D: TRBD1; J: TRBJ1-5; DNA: TGTGCCAGCTCACCGGACAGGGCTCAGCCCCAGCATTTT; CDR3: CASSPDRAQPQHF
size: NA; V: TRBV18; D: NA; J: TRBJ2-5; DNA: TGTGCCAGCTCACCACCGGCCCCGGGGGAGACCCAGTACTTC; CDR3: CASSPPAPGETQYF
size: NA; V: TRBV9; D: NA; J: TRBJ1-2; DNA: TGTGCCAGCAGCTCCCGGGACCTCCGAGGCTACACCTTC; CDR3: CASSSRDLRGYTF
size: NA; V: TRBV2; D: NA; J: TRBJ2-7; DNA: TGTGCCAGCGATAGGGACACCATCTACGAGCAGTACTTC; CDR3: CASDRDTIYEQYF
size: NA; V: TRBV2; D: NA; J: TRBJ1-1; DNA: TGTGCCAGCAGTGAGACACTCGAGACTGAAGCTTTCTTT; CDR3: CASSETLETEAFF
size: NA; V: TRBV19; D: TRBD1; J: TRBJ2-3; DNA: TGTGCCAGTAAGATGGGACAGGGCCCAGATACGCAGTATTTT; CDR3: CASKMGQGPDTQYF
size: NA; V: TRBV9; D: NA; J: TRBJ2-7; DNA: TGTGCCAGCAGCGAAACAGCGGTAGGAGGGCAAGGCGAGCAGTACTTC; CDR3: CASSETAVGGQGEQYF
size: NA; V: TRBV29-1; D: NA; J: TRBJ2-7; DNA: TGCAGCGGGAGAGACATCTCCTACGAGCAGTACTTC; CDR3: CSGRDISYEQYF
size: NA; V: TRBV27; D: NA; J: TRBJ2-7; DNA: TGTGCCAGCAGGCGACAGATCTCCTACGAGCAGTACTTC; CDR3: CASRRQISYEQYF